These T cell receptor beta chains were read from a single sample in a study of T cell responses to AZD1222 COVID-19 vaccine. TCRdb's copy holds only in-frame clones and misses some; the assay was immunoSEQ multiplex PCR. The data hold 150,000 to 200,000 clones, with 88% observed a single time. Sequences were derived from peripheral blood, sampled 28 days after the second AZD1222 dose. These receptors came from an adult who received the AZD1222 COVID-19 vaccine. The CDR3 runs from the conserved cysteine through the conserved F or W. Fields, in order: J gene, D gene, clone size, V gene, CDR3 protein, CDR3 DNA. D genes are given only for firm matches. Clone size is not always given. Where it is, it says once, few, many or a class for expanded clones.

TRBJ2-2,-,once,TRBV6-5,CASRYTGELFF,TGTGCCAGTCGGTACACCGGGGAGCTGTTTTTT
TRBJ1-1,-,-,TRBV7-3,CASSLSGGSTEAFF,TGTGCCAGCAGCTTATCGGGAGGGAGCACTGAAGCTTTCTTT
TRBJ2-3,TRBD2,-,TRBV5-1,CASSGRTNSGGRGDTQYF,TGCGCCAGCAGCGGGCGGACTAATAGCGGGGGGCGCGGGGATACGCAGTATTTT
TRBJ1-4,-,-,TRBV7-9,CASSSNSKAENEKLFF,TGTGCCAGCAGCTCCAACAGTAAGGCAGAGAATGAAAAACTGTTTTTT
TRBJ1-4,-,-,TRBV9,CASSADLTGLEEKLFF,TGTGCCAGCAGCGCCGACCTCACAGGGCTAGAAGAAAAACTGTTTTTT
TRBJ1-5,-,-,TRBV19,CASSIDSVSNQPQHF,TGTGCCAGTAGTATAGACAGTGTGAGCAATCAGCCCCAGCATTTT
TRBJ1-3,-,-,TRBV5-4,CASSSGLTGNTIYF,TGTGCCAGCAGCTCAGGGTTGACTGGAAACACCATATATTTT
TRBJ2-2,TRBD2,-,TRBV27,CASSLASGGGTGELFF,TGTGCCAGCAGTTTGGCTAGCGGGGGAGGGACCGGGGAGCTGTTTTTT
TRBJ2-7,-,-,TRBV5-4,CASSWGGEQYF,TGTGCCAGCAGCTGGGGTGGCGAGCAGTACTTC
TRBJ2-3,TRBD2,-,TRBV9,CASTSGAPTDTQYF,TGTGCCAGCACTAGCGGGGCGCCCACAGATACGCAGTATTTT
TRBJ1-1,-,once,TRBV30,CAWSGGMNTEAFF,TGTGCCTGGAGTGGTGGAATGAACACTGAAGCTTTCTTT
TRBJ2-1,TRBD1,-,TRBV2,CASSITGGFYNEQFF,TGTGCCAGCAGTATAACAGGGGGTTTCTACAATGAGCAGTTCTTC
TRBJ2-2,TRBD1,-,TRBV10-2,CASSERGHSGELFF,TGCGCCAGCAGTGAAAGGGGGCATTCCGGGGAGCTGTTTTTT
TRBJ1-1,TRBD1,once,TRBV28,CASRLQGANTEAFF,TGTGCCAGCAGGCTACAGGGGGCGAACACTGAAGCTTTCTTT
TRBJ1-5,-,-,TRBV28,CASSPRGGPQPQHF,TGTGCCAGCAGTCCCCGGGGGGGACCACAGCCCCAGCATTTT
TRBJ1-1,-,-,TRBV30,CAWKFGRLNTEAFF,TGTGCCTGGAAGTTCGGACGGCTGAACACTGAAGCTTTCTTT
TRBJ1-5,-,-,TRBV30,CAWSAGGVGQPQHF,TGTGCCTGGAGTGCGGGAGGGGTGGGTCAGCCCCAGCATTTT
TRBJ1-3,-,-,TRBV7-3,CASSLNAGNTIYF,TGTGCCAGCAGCTTAAATGCTGGAAACACCATATATTTT
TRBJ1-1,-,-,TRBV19,CASTPTMNTEAFF,TGTGCCAGTACCCCCACGATGAACACTGAAGCTTTCTTT
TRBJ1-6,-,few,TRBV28,CASRDSGGLAPLHF,TGTGCCAGCAGGGATTCCGGGGGTCTTGCACCCCTCCACTTT
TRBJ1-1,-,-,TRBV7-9,CASSHPLKATEAFF,TGTGCCAGCAGCCACCCGTTGAAAGCCACTGAAGCTTTCTTT
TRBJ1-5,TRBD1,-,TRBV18,CASSPRQGDSNQPQHF,TGTGCCAGCTCACCCCGACAGGGGGATAGCAATCAGCCCCAGCATTTT
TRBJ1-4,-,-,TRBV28,CASRNTGLGEKLFF,TGTGCCAGCAGAAATACAGGGTTGGGTGAAAAACTGTTTTTT
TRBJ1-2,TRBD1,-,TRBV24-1,CATSDPGGNYGYTF,TGTGCCACCAGTGACCCAGGGGGTAACTATGGCTACACCTTC
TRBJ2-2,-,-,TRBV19,CASSMRLNGRLNTGELFF,TGTGCCAGTAGTATGCGATTGAATGGACGGCTGAACACCGGGGAGCTGTTTTTT
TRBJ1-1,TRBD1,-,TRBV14,CASTDRVVSEAFF,TGTGCCAGCACAGACAGGGTAGTGTCTGAAGCTTTCTTT
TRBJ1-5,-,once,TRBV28,CASIEGTSQPQHF,TGTGCCAGCATCGAAGGGACGAGTCAGCCCCAGCATTTT
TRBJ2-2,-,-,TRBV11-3,CASSLENTGELFF,TGTGCCAGCAGCTTAGAGAACACCGGGGAGCTGTTTTTT
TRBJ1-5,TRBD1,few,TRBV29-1,CSVGEQGHLSNQPQHF,TGCAGCGTTGGCGAACAGGGGCACCTTAGCAATCAGCCCCAGCATTTT
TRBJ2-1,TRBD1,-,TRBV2,CASSETQGGDEQFF,TGTGCCAGCAGTGAGACCCAAGGGGGCGATGAGCAGTTCTTC
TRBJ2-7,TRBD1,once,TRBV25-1,CASSESGTGDYEQYF,TGTGCCAGCAGTGAATCCGGGACAGGGGACTACGAGCAGTACTTC
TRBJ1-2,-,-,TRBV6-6,CASSRSLRGGWGNGYTF,TGTGCCAGCAGTCGGAGTTTGAGGGGGGGATGGGGTAATGGCTACACCTTC
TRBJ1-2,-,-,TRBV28,CASSYLQGFYGYTF,TGTGCCAGCAGTTACCTACAGGGTTTCTATGGCTACACCTTC
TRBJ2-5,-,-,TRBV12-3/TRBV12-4,CASSATGETQYF,TGTGCCAGCAGTGCGACAGGAGAGACCCAGTACTTC
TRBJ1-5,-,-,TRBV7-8,CASSLGGGQPQHF,TGTGCCAGCAGCTTAGGGGGTGGCCAGCCCCAGCATTTT
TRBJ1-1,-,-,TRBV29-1,CSVSNTEAFF,TGCAGCGTATCGAACACTGAAGCTTTCTTT
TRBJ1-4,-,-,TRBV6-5,CASSYLGEGGEKLFF,TGTGCCAGCAGTTACTTGGGGGAGGGGGGTGAAAAACTGTTTTTT
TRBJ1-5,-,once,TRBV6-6,CASRSTGNQPQHF,TGTGCCAGCAGGTCGACGGGGAATCAGCCCCAGCATTTT
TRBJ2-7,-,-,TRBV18,CASSPDSPPSYEQYF,TGTGCCAGCTCACCAGATTCACCCCCGTCCTACGAGCAGTACTTC
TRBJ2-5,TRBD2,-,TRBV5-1,CASSLAVAGRETQYF,TGCGCCAGCAGCTTGGCCGTAGCGGGGAGGGAGACCCAGTACTTC
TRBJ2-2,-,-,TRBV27,CASSLNRAGELFF,TGTGCCAGCAGTTTAAATAGGGCCGGGGAGCTGTTTTTT